This passage covers 3 T cell receptor beta chains from one sample sequenced in a study of blood T cell repertoires in COVID-19. Clones were read by immunoSEQ multiplex PCR, and TCRdb kept only the in-frame ones, dropping some. The table records about 190,000 clones, approximately 77% of them present only once. Sequenced input: peripheral blood. The receptors originated from a woman of 80 years or more with active or convalescent COVID-19.

The rearrangement uses TRBV20-1 and TRBJ2-2; D is ambiguous. CDR1 is DFQATT, CDR2 SNEGSKA, per germline (reference sequence). The CDR3 has 11 amino acids. V was clipped by 6 bases and J by 5 bases, with 7 bases between them. The CDR3 protein is CSAIGTGELFF. DNA of the CDR3: TGCAGTGCCATCGGTACCGGGGAGCTGTTTTTT.

This clone has a single count. CDR3 DNA: TGTGCCAGCTTTGGCGGTTACGTTAATGAGCAGTTCTTC. Protein product: CASFGGYVNEQFF. The chain joins TRBV6-5 to TRBJ2-1; D ambiguous. The germline CDR1 and CDR2 sequences are MNHEY and SVGAGI. The CDR3 is 13 amino acids. V lost 8 bases and J lost 7, with 15 bases in between.

This sequence joins TRBV9 and TRBJ2-3; 9 bases map to TRBD2. The junction had 5 bases not matched to a gene; V was cut back by 2 bases and J by 4 bases. The CDR3 covers 15 residues. The V gene's germline CDR1 is SGDLS and CDR2 YYNGEE. The CDR3: CASSVSGRTPDTQYF. Here the CDR3 DNA reads TGTGCCAGCAGCGTTAGCGGGAGAACCCCAGATACGCAGTATTTT.